What follows are 17 T cell receptor beta chains derived from one specimen sequenced in a study of CD8+ T cells in alopecia areata. RNA extraction was followed by reverse transcription into cDNA, which acted as the sequencing template. The protocol was immunoSEQ multiplex PCR, while the TCRdb copy is restricted to in-frame clones and leaves out a portion. The sample contains about 69,000 clones, approximately 60% of which appear only once. Source: CD8+ T cells sorted from blood, taken at week 0. The origin of the receptors is a human donor with alopecia areata.

The genes are TRBV19 and TRBJ1-5; D is uncertain. The V end was cut by 3 bases, the J end by 4 bases, with 16 bases between. This CDR3 comprises 16 residues. Germline V CDR1 and CDR2: LNHDA, SQIVND (reference sequence). The CDR3 loop is CASSIRLTPLNQPQHF. CDR3 sequence (DNA): TGTGCCAGTAGTATCCGTCTCACCCCTCTAAATCAGCCCCAGCATTTT.

V usage is TRBV25-1 and J usage is TRBJ1-2; D is perhaps TRBD1 (6 bases). This CDR3 contains 15 residues. The germline gives CDR1 MGHDK, CDR2 SYGVNS. Trimming shortened V by 6 bases and J by 4 bases, and 18 bases separated the two germline ends. The CDR3 DNA is TGTGCCAGCAGGGAGGGACCGGGACAAAGCTATGGCTACACCTTC. It codes for CASREGPGQSYGYTF.

This clone has a handful of counts. The V gene is TRBV27, the J gene TRBJ2-5; D not resolved. Germline-derived CDR1 and CDR2 are MNHEY and SMNVEV (reference sequence). Trimming left V 8 bases short and J 5 bases short, with 15 bases between. The CDR3 covers 13 residues. This chain's CDR3 is CASAPTVVETQYF. The CDR3 DNA reads as TGTGCCAGCGCCCCCACGGTCGTCGAGACCCAGTACTTC.

This clone was observed a handful of times. The chain employs TRBV29-1 and TRBJ2-7; D is ambiguous. Germline loops: CDR1 SQVTM, CDR2 ANQGSEA. Trimming took 7 bases from V and 2 from J, leaving 12 bases between them. This CDR3 contains 12 residues. The CDR3, as DNA: TGCAGCGAGAAGGACGGCCCCTACGAGCAGTACTTC. It codes for CSEKDGPYEQYF.

CDR3 sequence: CASSLEGGPFPDTQYF. Here the CDR3 DNA reads TGTGCCAGCAGCTTAGAAGGGGGGCCATTTCCAGATACGCAGTATTTT. The rearrangement joins TRBV7-2 to TRBJ2-3; D possibly matches TRBD1 or TRBD2 (6 bases each). V lost 1 base and J 4 bases, leaving 15 bases between the germline ends. Germline V gene data show CDR1 as SGHTA and CDR2 as FQGNSA. The CDR3 covers 16 residues.

This clone was detected a few times. The chain combines TRBV2 with TRBJ2-7; 7 nucleotides agree with TRBD1. V shed 6 bases, J shed 2 bases, and the junction held 13 bases outside the gene matches. CDR1 and CDR2 from the germline V gene are SNHLY and FYNNEI. This CDR3 is built from 16 residues. CDR3: CASSSRTGTDPYEQYF. The CDR3 nucleotides are TGTGCCAGCAGCTCCAGAACCGGGACAGATCCCTACGAGCAGTACTTC.

The chain combines TRBV5-1 with TRBJ2-1, with D perhaps given as TRBD1 or TRBD2 (6 bases each). Germline values: CDR1 SGHRS, CDR2 YFSETQ. The CDR3 is 13 residues long. V was trimmed by 0 bases and J by 10 bases, leaving 11 bases between them. CDR3 region: CASSLGGGTEQFF. Written as DNA, the CDR3 is TGCGCCAGCAGCTTGGGAGGCGGGACAGAGCAGTTCTTC.

This clone was found a few times. Written as DNA, the CDR3 is TGCGCCAGCAGCTGGACAGAGAACACTGAAGCTTTCTTT. Translation gives CASSWTENTEAFF. The chain has TRBV5-1 and TRBJ1-1, with a weak D call TRBD1 (6 bases). Deletions cut 3 bases from V and 1 base from J, with 7 bases between. The CDR3 is 13 amino acids. CDR1 and CDR2 from the germline V gene are SGHRS and YFSETQ.

The chain has TRBV30 and TRBJ2-5; 7 bases line up with TRBD2. The CDR3 covers 14 residues. V shed 2 bases, J shed 2 bases, and the junction held 5 bases outside the gene matches. Per germline, CDR1 GTSNPN and CDR2 SVGIG (reference sequence). CDR3 in amino acids: CAWSLASGQETQYF. In DNA, the CDR3 is TGTGCCTGGAGTCTCGCTAGCGGTCAAGAGACCCAGTACTTC.

The V and J genes are TRBV6-5 and TRBJ1-2; 7 bases map to TRBD1. The CDR3 has 13 amino acids. The ends lost 6 bases at V and 1 base at J; junction bases unmatched: 2. Germline V gene data show CDR1 as MNHEY and CDR2 as SVGAGI. The CDR3 reads CASRGDSNYGYTF. Written as DNA, the CDR3 is TGTGCCAGCAGGGGGGACAGTAACTATGGCTACACCTTC.

This clone was counted only a few times. The J gene is TRBJ2-1, the V gene TRBV5-1; 9 bases map to TRBD2. J lost 4 bases, V lost 1 base, and 3 bases had no gene match. The CDR3 has 15 residues. CDR1 and CDR2 from the germline V gene are SGHRS and YFSETQ. The DNA of the CDR3 is TGCGCCAGCAGCTTGAGCGGGGGGATGTACAATGAGCAGTTCTTC. This gives the protein CASSLSGGMYNEQFF.

The rearrangement joins TRBV5-6 to TRBJ2-1, with TRBD1 identical over 8 bases. Unmatched junction bases numbered 13, after V lost 5 bases and J lost 3 bases. The CDR3 runs to 17 residues. Germline assignment: CDR1 SGHDT and CDR2 YYEEEE. CDR3 region: CASSYWNRQGRYNEQFF. CDR3 DNA sequence: TGTGCCAGCAGTTATTGGAACCGACAGGGGCGCTACAATGAGCAGTTCTTC. Supplemented by reference TRBV5-6 and TRBJ2-1, the full variable domain reads DAGVTQSPTHLIKTRGQQVTLRCSPKSGHDTVSWYQQALGQGPQFIFQYYEEEERQRGNFPDRFSGHQFPNYSSELNVNALLLGDSALYLCASSYWNRQGRYNEQFFGPGTRLTVL.

The chain employs TRBV11-2 and TRBJ1-6; a weak D match, TRBD1 (5 bases). Germline assignment: CDR1 SGHAT and CDR2 FQNNGV. The CDR3 contains 16 residues. Trimming pared 5 bases from V and 8 bases from J, leaving 19 bases between. The chain's CDR3 is CASSPFPTEPDSPLHF. The CDR3 DNA sequence: TGTGCCAGCAGCCCGTTCCCGACAGAGCCTGATTCACCCCTCCACTTT.

This clone was seen more than once but under ten times. The chain combines TRBV28 with TRBJ2-4; tentatively, D is TRBD1 or TRBD2 (5 bases each). This CDR3 is built from 15 residues. V was shortened by 8 bases and J by 8 bases, with 22 bases between the two germline ends. Germline V lookup: CDR1 MDHEN, CDR2 SYDVKM. CDR3 protein: CASASRWDRGDIQYF. CDR3 bases: TGTGCCAGCGCGTCAAGGTGGGACCGAGGGGACATTCAGTACTTC.

The CDR3 loop reads CACSGGTGSPDYQETQYF. The CDR3 coding sequence is TGTGCCTGCTCGGGAGGGACAGGGAGCCCGGACTACCAAGAGACCCAGTACTTC. The chain recombines TRBV30 with TRBJ2-5, with a weak D call TRBD1 (9 bases). This CDR3 contains 18 residues. Germline CDR1 GTSNPN, CDR2 SVGIG (reference sequence). The V gene lost 6 bases and the J gene lost 0 bases, with 26 bases spanning the gap.

This clone was counted ten times or more. The chain recombines TRBV5-4 with TRBJ2-1, with 7 bases identical to TRBD2. Germline CDR1 reads SGHNT; CDR2 reads YYREEE (reference sequence). With V trimmed by 4 bases and J by 12 bases, 4 bases remained unmatched. This CDR3 has 11 amino acids. The CDR3 here is CASSQGLGQFF. CDR3 DNA sequence: TGTGCCAGCAGCCAAGGACTAGGGCAGTTCTTC.

This clone has only a few counts. This chain uses TRBV7-9 with TRBJ2-7; D is uncertain. Trimming cost V 4 bases and J 3 bases, with 4 bases left between them. CDR1 and CDR2 (germline): SEHNR, FQNEAQ (reference sequence). The CDR3 has 11 residues. The CDR3, as DNA: TGTGCCAGCAGCTCCGACTACGAGCAGTACTTC. Its translation: CASSSDYEQYF. The variable domain in full, with the rest retrieved from reference TRBV7-9 and TRBJ2-7, is DTGVSQNPRHKITKRGQNVTFRCDPISEHNRLYWYRQTLGQGPEFLTYFQNEAQLEKSRLLSDRFSAERPKGSFSTLEIQRTEQGDSAMYLCASSSDYEQYFGPGTRLTVT.